Following are 15 T cell receptor beta chains from one sample sequenced in a study of T cell responses to AZD1222 COVID-19 vaccine. This table comes from immunoSEQ multiplex PCR, and its TCRdb copy is limited to in-frame clones, with some not included. The table has roughly 100,000 clones, 70% to 90% seen once; the top ten hold roughly 13%. The sample in question was peripheral blood, obtained on day 0 of AZD1222 vaccination. All receptors come from an adult in good health.

The chain carries TRBV4-1 and TRBJ2-3; D is undetermined. V shed 1 base and J shed 5 bases, with 10 bases lying between them. The CDR3 contains 14 residues. Germline V gives CDR1 MGHRA, CDR2 YSYEKL. DNA for the CDR3: TGCGCCAGCAGCCAAGCGCTAGTGGGAGATACGCAGTATTTT. As protein: CASSQALVGDTQYF.

This clone was recorded only once. The V gene is TRBV29-1, the J gene TRBJ1-1, with 7 bases that match TRBD1. The CDR3 loop spans 10 amino acids. The germline CDR1 and CDR2 sequences are SQVTM and ANQGSEA. V lost 7 bases, J lost 6 bases, and 2 bases stayed unmatched. CDR3 DNA: TGCAGCGGTCAGGGGGCTGAAGCTTTCTTT. Translation: CSGQGAEAFF.

The J gene is TRBJ2-7, the V gene TRBV5-5, with D hard to call. The CDR3 spans 15 residues. The germline CDR1 and CDR2 sequences are SGHKS and YYEKEE (reference sequence). The ends were cut back, 4 bases at V and 2 bases at J, with 16 bases in the middle. CDR3 DNA: TGTGCCAGCAGCCCACACGCCTTTGGGCCCTACGAGCAGTACTTC. Translating gives CASSPHAFGPYEQYF.

The rearrangement joins TRBV28 to TRBJ1-2; 12 bases agree with TRBD1. CDR3 size: 16 residues. CDR1 is MDHEN and CDR2 is SYDVKM in the germline V gene. Trimming at V came to 7 bases and at J to 7 bases, leaving 13 bases not matched to a gene. In nucleotides, the CDR3 is TGTGCCAGCAATTTCCTTGCCGGGACAGGGGGCTCTGGCTACACCTTC. It yields the protein CASNFLAGTGGSGYTF.

The rearrangement links TRBV28 to TRBJ1-3; D is unresolved. V was trimmed by 6 bases and J by 2 bases, leaving 11 bases between them. Germline CDR1 and CDR2: MDHEN and SYDVKM. This CDR3 has 14 residues. The CDR3 reads CASSLIPTGNTIYF. The CDR3 DNA sequence: TGTGCCAGCAGCCTCATTCCAACTGGAAACACCATATATTTT.

J is TRBJ1-2 and V is TRBV7-2; 10 bases match TRBD1. This CDR3 is built from 15 residues. Germline loops: CDR1 SGHTA, CDR2 FQGNSA. The V gene end was trimmed by 5 bases and the J gene end by 7 bases; junction bases not matched to a gene: 10. The CDR3 nucleotides read TGTGCCAGCAGCCGGTCGGGACAGGGGAAGGGTGGCTACACCTTC. This codes for CASSRSGQGKGGYTF.

This clone was picked up one time. The chain couples TRBV12-3 or TRBV12-4 to TRBJ2-5, with TRBD2 matching over 8 bases. This CDR3 contains 13 residues. V shed 3 bases and J 5 bases; nucleotides not matched to a gene: 2. The CDR3 region has the DNA TGTGCCAGCAGTTTCGGGGGGGCTGAGACCCAGTACTTC. Amino acid sequence: CASSFGGAETQYF.

The chain recombines TRBV6-1 with TRBJ2-2; 8 bases are shared with TRBD1. Unmatched junction bases numbered 8, after V lost 2 bases and J lost 6 bases. The CDR3 spans 16 residues. In germline, CDR1 is MNHNS, CDR2 SASEGT. The CDR3 loop reads CASSELAGGNAGELFF. CDR3 nucleotide sequence: TGTGCCAGCAGTGAATTAGCAGGGGGCAACGCCGGGGAGCTGTTTTTT.

This chain links TRBV28 with TRBJ1-5, with no clear D. The CDR3 runs 14 residues. V lost 3 bases to trimming and J lost 7 bases, with 13 bases between them. CDR1 and CDR2 (germline): MDHEN, SYDVKM. CDR3 sequence: CASSFSPPQQPQHF. CDR3 coding DNA: TGTGCCAGCAGTTTCAGTCCCCCTCAACAGCCCCAGCATTTT.

This clone was seen just once. The genes are TRBV5-1 and TRBJ1-6; 7 positions agree with TRBD1. J gave up 7 bases and V 0 bases, and 10 bases lay outside the gene matches. This CDR3 region has 17 residues. The germline V gene has CDR1 SGHRS and CDR2 YFSETQ. CDR3 protein: CASSLANTGARNSPLHF. The CDR3 DNA reads as TGCGCCAGCAGCTTGGCGAATACAGGGGCCAGGAATTCACCCCTCCACTTT.

This clone was counted only a few times. The chain combines TRBV11-2 with TRBJ2-7; TRBD2 agrees at 11 bases. V trimming: 5 bases; J trimming: 3 bases; junction bases outside the gene matches: 6. The CDR3 is 15 residues long. CDR1 and CDR2 (germline): SGHAT, FQNNGV. The CDR3, as DNA: TGTGCCAGCAGCCCCGTTAGCGGGGGGGTCTACGAGCAGTACTTC. This encodes CASSPVSGGVYEQYF.

The J gene is TRBJ2-7, the V gene TRBV25-1; D is perhaps TRBD1 (6 bases). The CDR3 loop spans 14 amino acids. V gave up 4 bases and J gave up 0 bases, with 10 bases separating them. The germline CDR1 and CDR2 sequences are MGHDK and SYGVNS. The CDR3 nucleotides are TGTGCCAGCAGTGCCCGGACAGCCTCCTACGAGCAGTACTTC. Translated: CASSARTASYEQYF.

The chain employs TRBV6-5 and TRBJ1-2, with D tentatively TRBD1 (6 bases). Trimming took off 5 bases at V and 7 bases at J, with 8 bases between the two ends. CDR3 size: 11 residues. Germline values: CDR1 MNHEY, CDR2 SVGAGI. The CDR3 bases are TGTGCCAGCAGTAAGACAGGTGGCTACACCTTC. Protein sequence: CASSKTGGYTF.

The V gene is TRBV4-1, the J gene TRBJ2-3; 8 bases are shared with TRBD2. Germline-derived CDR1 and CDR2 are MGHRA and YSYEKL. There are 16 residues in the CDR3. The trim removed 0 bases at V and 5 bases at J, leaving 7 bases unmatched. DNA of the CDR3: TGCGCCAGCAGCCAAGATTGGAGCGGGGGCATAGATACGCAGTATTTT. This translates into CASSQDWSGGIDTQYF.

J is TRBJ2-1 and V is TRBV9; 8 nucleotides align to TRBD1. The trim removed 7 bases at V and 7 bases at J, leaving 13 bases unmatched. This CDR3 is built from 15 residues. Germline CDR1 SGDLS, CDR2 YYNGEE. The CDR3 region is CASAPQGVSRNEQFF. CDR3 DNA sequence: TGTGCCAGCGCCCCACAGGGGGTTTCAAGGAATGAGCAGTTCTTC. The full variable domain, rest sourced from reference TRBV9 and TRBJ2-1, is DSGVTQTPKHLITATGQRVTLRCSPRSGDLSVYWYQQSLDQGLQFLIQYYNGEERAKGNILERFSAQQFPDLHSELNLSSLELGDSALYFCASAPQGVSRNEQFFGPGTRLTVL.